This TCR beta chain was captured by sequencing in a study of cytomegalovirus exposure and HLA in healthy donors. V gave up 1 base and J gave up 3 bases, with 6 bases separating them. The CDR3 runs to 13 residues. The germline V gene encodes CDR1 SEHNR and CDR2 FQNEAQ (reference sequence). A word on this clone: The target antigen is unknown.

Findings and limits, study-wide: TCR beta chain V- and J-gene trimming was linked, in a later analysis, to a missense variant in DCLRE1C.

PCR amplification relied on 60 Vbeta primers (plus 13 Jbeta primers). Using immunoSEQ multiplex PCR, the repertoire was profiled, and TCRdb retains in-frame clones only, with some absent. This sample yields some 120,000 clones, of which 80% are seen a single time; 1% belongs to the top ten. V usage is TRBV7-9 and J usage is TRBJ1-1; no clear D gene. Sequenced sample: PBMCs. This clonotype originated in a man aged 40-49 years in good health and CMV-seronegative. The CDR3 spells CASSLGAYTEAFF. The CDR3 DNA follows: TGTGCCAGCAGCTTAGGGGCTTACACTGAAGCTTTCTTT.